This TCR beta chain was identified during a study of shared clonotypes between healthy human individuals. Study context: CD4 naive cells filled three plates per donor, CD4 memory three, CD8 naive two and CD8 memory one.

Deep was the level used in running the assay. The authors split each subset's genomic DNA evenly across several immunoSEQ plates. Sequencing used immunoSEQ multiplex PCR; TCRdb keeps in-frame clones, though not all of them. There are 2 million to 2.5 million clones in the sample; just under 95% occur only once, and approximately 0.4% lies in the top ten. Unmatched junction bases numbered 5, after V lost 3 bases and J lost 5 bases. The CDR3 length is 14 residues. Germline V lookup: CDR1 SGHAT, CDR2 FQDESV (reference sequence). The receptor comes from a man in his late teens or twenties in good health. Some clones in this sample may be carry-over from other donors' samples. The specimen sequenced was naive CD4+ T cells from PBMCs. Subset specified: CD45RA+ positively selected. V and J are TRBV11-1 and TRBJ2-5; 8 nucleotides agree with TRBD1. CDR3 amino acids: CASSFRQGTETQYF. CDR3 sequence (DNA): TGTGCCAGCAGCTTTAGACAGGGGACGGAGACCCAGTACTTC.